One and the same sample provided the 12 T cell receptor beta chains below, sequenced in a study of CD8 T cells in ankylosing spondylitis. Notes on the study in general: Seven to nine highly homologous variants made up a TCR beta motif, and this motif appeared characteristic of ankylosing spondylitis blood.

For these receptors, no antigen is known. MiXCR, run by TCRdb on the 5' RACE reads, gives a single entry per CDR3 protein. In the table there are approximately 440,000 distinct CDR3 sequences, about 15% of which are singletons. The sequencing sample was made of blood, either unsorted or a sorted T cell fraction (not recorded which). The receptor set was obtained from a male donor with ankylosing spondylitis.

V is TRBV20-1 and J is TRBJ2-7; 14 nucleotides align to TRBD2. Germline trimming cut 6 bases from V and 3 bases from J; bases unmatched to any gene: 4. The CDR3 runs 14 residues. Germline V gene sequence: CDR1 DFQATT, CDR2 SNEGSKA (reference sequence). CDR3 residues: CSARTSGRIYEQYF. Here the CDR3 DNA reads TGCAGTGCACGGACTAGCGGGAGGATCTACGAGCAGTACTTC.

This clonotype was counted between two and nine times. The V call is TRBV27, the J call TRBJ1-6; TRBD1 is a possible D gene (6 bases). Looked up from germline, CDR1 is MNHEY and CDR2 is SMNVEV (reference sequence). This CDR3 contains 17 residues. V lost 4 bases and J lost 4, with 17 bases in between. CDR3 sequence reads: CASSSLRTAPYNSPLHF. The CDR3 DNA is TGTGCCAGCAGTTCACTCCGGACAGCGCCGTATAATTCACCCCTCCACTTT.

CDR3 nucleotide sequence: TGCGCCAGCAGCTCGGGCGGGACCCCTGAAGGGGAGACCCAGTACTTC. Encoded protein: CASSSGGTPEGETQYF. V usage is TRBV5-1 and J usage is TRBJ2-5, with D possibly TRBD2 on 6 matching bases. CDR3 length: 16 residues. Germline V gene sequence: CDR1 SGHRS, CDR2 YFSETQ. The V end was cut by 3 bases, the J end by 5 bases, with 20 bases between.

Ten or more counts support this clonotype. The chain uses TRBV12-3 or TRBV12-4 and TRBJ1-1; D gene uncertain. The CDR3 runs to 15 residues. Trimming cost V 1 base and J 1 base, with 10 bases left between them. In DNA, the CDR3 is TGTGCCAGCAGTTTAGTACGAGACAAGAACACTGAAGCTTTCTTT. It is translated as CASSLVRDKNTEAFF.

The chain joins TRBV20-1 to TRBJ1-1, with TRBD1 matching over 8 bases. Germline V gene sequence: CDR1 DFQATT, CDR2 SNEGSKA (reference sequence). J was trimmed by 11 bases and V by 0 bases; bases with no gene match: 5. CDR3 length equals 12 residues. The CDR3 reads CSARDQGAFAFF. In DNA, the CDR3 is TGCAGTGCTAGAGACCAGGGGGCTTTTGCTTTCTTT.

This chain joins TRBV20-1 and TRBJ1-1; D is uncertain. The ends were cut back, 7 bases at V and 2 bases at J, with 8 bases in the middle. CDR3 length: 11 residues. The V gene's germline CDR1 is DFQATT and CDR2 SNEGSKA (reference sequence). The chain's CDR3 is CSVGDNTEAFF. The CDR3 bases are TGCAGTGTGGGTGACAACACTGAAGCTTTCTTT.

The rearrangement uses TRBV12-3 or TRBV12-4 and TRBJ2-7, with 7 bases fitting TRBD2. The CDR3 is made up of 14 amino acids. J gave up 6 bases and V 6 bases, and 11 bases lay outside the gene matches. The CDR3 protein is CASRPGGAGSEQYF. CDR3 in DNA: TGTGCCAGCAGGCCGGGCGGAGCGGGGTCCGAGCAGTACTTC.

On this clonotype: One base away lies a much larger clone, so this may be a sequencing read error. The chain uses TRBV3-1 and TRBJ2-3; tentatively, D is TRBD2 (5 bases). Germline CDR1 and CDR2: LGHDT and YNNKEL (reference sequence). V lost 1 base to trimming and J lost 15 bases, with 20 bases between them. CDR3 length: 14 residues. CDR3 DNA: TGTGCCAGCAGCCAAGTAGTCCGGGGATCTCAGGTCTATTTT. It codes for CASSQVVRGSQVYF.

This clonotype was picked up a small number of times. The gene calls are TRBV3-1 and TRBJ1-2; D uncertain. CDR1 is LGHDT and CDR2 is YNNKEL in the germline V gene (reference sequence). The CDR3 totals 16 residues. V shed 0 bases and J shed 5 bases, with 16 bases lying between them. The CDR3 loop is CASSQDVPRRAYGYTF. The CDR3 DNA sequence: TGTGCCAGCAGCCAAGATGTCCCCAGGAGGGCATATGGCTACACCTTC. The full variable domain, completed using reference TRBV3-1 and TRBJ1-2, is DTAVSQTPKYLVTQMGNDKSIKCEQNLGHDTMYWYKQDSKKFLKIMFSYNNKELIINETVPNRFSPKSPDKAHLNLHINSLELGDSAVYFCASSQDVPRRAYGYTFGSGTRLTVV.

This clonotype has a count of ten or more. The chain is built from TRBV5-6 and TRBJ2-7; no firm D call. Trimming removed 0 bases at V and 0 bases at J, with 13 bases between. The CDR3 contains 16 residues. The germline V gene encodes CDR1 SGHDT and CDR2 YYEEEE. Here the CDR3 reads CASSLGPKGSSYEQYF. The CDR3 region has the DNA TGTGCCAGCAGCTTGGGTCCTAAGGGAAGCTCCTACGAGCAGTACTTC.

CDR3 protein: CASRQPSVSDEQYF. The CDR3 coding sequence is TGTGCCAGTCGACAGCCCTCTGTTTCCGACGAGCAGTACTTC. This chain uses TRBV19 with TRBJ2-7; D may be TRBD1 (5 bases). Looked up from germline, CDR1 is LNHDA and CDR2 is SQIVND (reference sequence). CDR3 length: 14 amino acids. Trimming removed 8 bases at V and 5 bases at J, with 19 bases between. The full variable domain, in which reference TRBV19 and TRBJ2-7 provide the parts outside the CDR3, is DGGITQSPKYLFRKEGQNVTLSCEQNLNHDAMYWYRQDPGQGLRLIYYSQIVNDFQKGDIAEGYSVSREKKESFPLTVTSAQKNPTAFYLCASRQPSVSDEQYFGPGTRLTVT.

This clonotype was found a few times. V gene TRBV25-1 combines with J gene TRBJ2-3; D may match TRBD1 or TRBD2 (6 bases each). Per germline, CDR1 MGHDK and CDR2 SYGVNS. Trimming stripped 6 bases from V and 4 bases from J, with 17 bases between. The CDR3 sequence is 15 residues long. The CDR3 region has the DNA TGTGCCAGCAGCAAGGGGTTGGGGGGCGCAGATACGCAGTATTTT. This sequence encodes CASSKGLGGADTQYF.